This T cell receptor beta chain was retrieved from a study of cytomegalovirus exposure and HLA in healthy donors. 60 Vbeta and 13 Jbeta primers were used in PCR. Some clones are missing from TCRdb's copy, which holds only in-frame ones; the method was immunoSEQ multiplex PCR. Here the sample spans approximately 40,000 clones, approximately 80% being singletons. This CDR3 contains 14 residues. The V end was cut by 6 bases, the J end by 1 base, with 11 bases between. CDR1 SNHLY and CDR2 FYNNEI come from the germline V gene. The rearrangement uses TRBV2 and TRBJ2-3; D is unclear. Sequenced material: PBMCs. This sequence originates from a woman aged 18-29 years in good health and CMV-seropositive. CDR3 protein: CASSRVGGTDTQYF. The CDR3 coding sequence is TGTGCCAGCAGCCGAGTTGGAGGCACAGATACGCAGTATTTT.